The 2 T cell receptor beta chains below come from one sample, sequenced in a study of cytomegalovirus exposure and HLA in healthy donors. Primers included in the PCR were 60 Vbeta and 13 Jbeta primers. The assay was immunoSEQ multiplex PCR, and TCRdb's table has in-frame clones only and misses some. This sample carries some 80,000 clones, about four fifths of them seen once, and the ten largest clones take roughly 1.7%. Specimen: PBMCs. These receptors all stem from a man aged 35 to 55 in good health and CMV-seronegative.

This chain links TRBV2 with TRBJ2-3; unclear D gene. The CDR3 runs to 14 residues. V was trimmed by 3 bases and J by 1 base, leaving 8 bases between them. Germline-derived CDR1 and CDR2 are SNHLY and FYNNEI. CDR3 sequence (DNA): TGTGCCAGCAGTGACCCCCCGGGCACAGATACGCAGTATTTT. This translates into CASSDPPGTDTQYF.

A few counts support this clone. The CDR3 region has the DNA TGCAGCGTTGATGGGTGGACAGGGTATGGCTACACCTTC. The encoded protein is CSVDGWTGYGYTF. The chain carries TRBV29-1 and TRBJ1-2; 8 nucleotides line up with TRBD1. The length of the CDR3 is 13 residues. V lost 3 bases to trimming and J lost 5 bases; unmatched junction nucleotides: 5. Germline CDR1 and CDR2: SQVTM and ANQGSEA.